Below are 30 T cell receptor beta chains sequenced from a single sample in a study of control samples from healthy donors and cancer patients. Repertoires were generated with immunoSEQ multiplex PCR, while TCRdb's copy carries only in-frame clones and drops some. The sample yields about 120,000 clones, roughly nine tenths seen once. The sequencing sample was made of blood. Receptor source: a woman aged 18-29 years in good health.

V and J are TRBV6-5 and TRBJ2-3; 7 bases map to TRBD1. This CDR3 has 14 amino acids. In germline, CDR1 is MNHEY, CDR2 SVGAGI. V lost 5 bases to trimming and J lost 6 bases; unmatched junction nucleotides: 8. CDR3 nucleotide sequence: TGTGCCAGCAGTACACAGGGGTCGACGGATACGCAGTATTTT. It yields the protein CASSTQGSTDTQYF.

This clone was observed once. V and J are TRBV4-1 and TRBJ2-1, with D unclear. This CDR3 spans 15 amino acids. Trimming removed 2 bases from V and 0 bases from J, with 8 bases in between. CDR1 and CDR2 from the germline V gene are MGHRA and YSYEKL. The CDR3 loop reads CASSQQVLSYNEQFF. CDR3 coding DNA: TGCGCCAGCAGCCAACAGGTTCTCTCCTACAATGAGCAGTTCTTC.

The chain has TRBV18 and TRBJ2-5; 13 bases are shared with TRBD2. Looked up from germline, CDR1 is KGHSH and CDR2 is LQKENI. CDR3 size: 18 residues. The J segment lost 4 bases and the V segment lost 4 bases, leaving 12 bases of the junction unmatched. The CDR3 sequence: CASSRTSGGALRGETQYF. The CDR3 coding sequence is TGTGCCAGCTCACGTACTAGCGGGGGGGCCCTGAGAGGAGAGACCCAGTACTTC. Using reference TRBV18 and TRBJ2-5 for the parts outside the CDR3, the full variable domain is NAGVMQNPRHLVRRRGQEARLRCSPMKGHSHVYWYRQLPEEGLKFMVYLQKENIIDESGMPKERFSAEFPKEGPSILRIQQVVRGDSAAYFCASSRTSGGALRGETQYFGPGTRLLVL.

This clone was recorded once. The chain joins TRBV10-2 to TRBJ2-1, with a weak D call TRBD2 (6 bases). Germline V gene sequence: CDR1 WSHSY, CDR2 SAAADI. The V gene lost 5 bases and the J gene lost 4 bases, with 9 bases spanning the gap. The CDR3 covers 13 residues. The CDR3 loop reads CASSTGLYNEQFF. The CDR3 DNA reads as TGCGCCAGCAGTACAGGACTATACAATGAGCAGTTCTTC.

This clone was picked up a small number of times. The rearrangement joins TRBV7-2 to TRBJ2-3; D unclear. The CDR3 contains 12 residues. From germline, CDR1 is SGHTA and CDR2 FQGNSA. The V and J ends lost 3 bases and 2 bases respectively, with 3 bases between them. CDR3 sequence (DNA): TGTGCCAGCAGCTTGTACACAGATACGCAGTATTTT. Translation: CASSLYTDTQYF.

The chain links TRBV2 to TRBJ2-7; TRBD2 aligns across 8 bases. CDR3 size: 16 residues. Germline V CDR1 and CDR2: SNHLY, FYNNEI. The trim removed 1 base at V and 3 bases at J, leaving 8 bases unmatched. CDR3 protein: CASSEGSGGGRYEQYF. The CDR3 bases are TGTGCCAGCAGTGAAGGGTCCGGGGGGGGCCGCTACGAGCAGTACTTC.

CDR3 region: CASSPQRGPYNEQFF. Here the CDR3 DNA reads TGTGCCAGCAGTCCGCAGCGGGGGCCCTACAATGAGCAGTTCTTC. The chain employs TRBV7-2 and TRBJ2-1, with TRBD2 identical over 8 bases. J lost 2 bases, V lost 6 bases, and 6 bases had no gene match. Germline loops: CDR1 SGHTA, CDR2 FQGNSA. This CDR3 region has 15 residues.

The rearrangement links TRBV27 to TRBJ2-1, with TRBD1 matching 9 bases. This CDR3 has 14 amino acids. Germline CDR1 MNHEY, CDR2 SMNVEV (reference sequence). J gave up 8 bases and V 9 bases, and 11 bases lay outside the gene matches. For the CDR3, the DNA is TGTGCCAGTAGGCCCGGGACAGGGTACGATGAGCAGTTCTTC. It codes for CASRPGTGYDEQFF.

V is TRBV13 and J is TRBJ2-6; possibly TRBD1 for D (5 bases). The CDR3 covers 18 residues. Trimming shortened V by 5 bases and J by 0 bases, and 17 bases separated the two germline ends. Germline loops: CDR1 PRHDT, CDR2 FYEKMQ (reference sequence). Here the CDR3 DNA reads TGTGCCAGCAGCGCAACAGGCCCAACATACTCTGGGGCCAACGTCCTGACTTTC. Amino acid sequence: CASSATGPTYSGANVLTF.

This chain joins TRBV7-3 and TRBJ2-3; 10 bases map to TRBD2. The CDR3 covers 15 residues. From germline, CDR1 is SGHTA and CDR2 FQGTGA. V lost 5 bases to trimming and J lost 4 bases; unmatched junction nucleotides: 6. CDR3 in DNA: TGTGCCAGCAGCCCTAGCGGGAGCCGGGCAGATACGCAGTATTTT. Translated: CASSPSGSRADTQYF.

The J gene is TRBJ1-2, the V gene TRBV7-9, with 11 nucleotides matching TRBD1. After removal of 5 bases from V and 6 bases from J, the junction contained 8 bases not matched to a gene. Per germline, CDR1 SEHNR and CDR2 FQNEAQ (reference sequence). The CDR3 is made up of 15 amino acids. The CDR3 DNA follows: TGTGCCAGCAGCCCTAGGGGACAGGGGGGAAATGGCTACACCTTC. It is translated as CASSPRGQGGNGYTF. The variable domain in full, completed from reference TRBV7-9 and TRBJ1-2, reads DTGVSQNPRHKITKRGQNVTFRCDPISEHNRLYWYRQTLGQGPEFLTYFQNEAQLEKSRLLSDRFSAERPKGSFSTLEIQRTEQGDSAMYLCASSPRGQGGNGYTFGSGTRLTVV.

V is TRBV2 and J is TRBJ1-2; 9 nucleotides align to TRBD1. In germline, CDR1 is SNHLY, CDR2 FYNNEI. With V trimmed by 10 bases and J by 8 bases, 8 bases remained unmatched. The CDR3 is made up of 12 amino acids. CDR3 protein: CANVGTGYGYTF. CDR3 coding DNA: TGTGCCAACGTGGGGACAGGGTACGGCTACACCTTC.

The CDR3 bases are TGTGCCAGCAGCTTAAGGGGGAGAGAGAGTGGGTACGAGCAGTACTTC. Translating gives CASSLRGRESGYEQYF. This chain connects TRBV7-2 to TRBJ2-7, with D tentatively TRBD1 (6 bases). Germline V CDR1 and CDR2: SGHTA, FQGNSA. V was trimmed by 2 bases and J by 4 bases, leaving 18 bases between them. The CDR3 totals 16 residues.

This clone was observed a single time. A read error may produce the germline difference seen at one junction end. The rearrangement joins TRBV2 to TRBJ2-2, with 8 positions matching TRBD1. In germline, CDR1 is SNHLY, CDR2 FYNNEI. The CDR3 spans 16 residues. CDR3 protein: CASSEIRTGNPGELFF. The CDR3 DNA is TGTGCCAGCAGTGAAATCAGGACAGGGAACCCCGGGGAGCTGTTTTTT.

This rearrangement joins TRBV7-2 to TRBJ2-1, with D uncertain. Germline V CDR1 and CDR2: SGHTA, FQGNSA. V was pared by 5 bases and J by 2 bases, with 13 bases between. CDR3 length: 15 amino acids. The CDR3 DNA reads as TGTGCCAGCAGCCGTTCAGGCGGTACCTACAATGAGCAGTTCTTC. This gives the protein CASSRSGGTYNEQFF.

The V gene is TRBV28, the J gene TRBJ1-2, with 7 bases lining up with TRBD1. Germline values: CDR1 MDHEN, CDR2 SYDVKM. With V trimmed by 5 bases and J by 5 bases, 14 bases remained unmatched. The CDR3 runs to 16 residues. CDR3 nucleotide sequence: TGTGCCAGCAGTCCACCGGGACAGACCGTGGAGTATGGCTACACCTTC. Protein sequence: CASSPPGQTVEYGYTF.

A single count supports this clone. V and J are TRBV7-2 and TRBJ2-1; 9 bases are shared with TRBD1. This CDR3 is 15 amino acids long. CDR1 is SGHTA and CDR2 is FQGNSA in the germline V gene. The V gene end was trimmed by 5 bases and the J gene end by 7 bases; junction bases not matched to a gene: 9. CDR3 residues: CASSPPGQGRNEQFF. CDR3 bases: TGTGCCAGCAGCCCCCCGGGACAGGGTAGGAATGAGCAGTTCTTC.

In its sample, this clone was seen once. The V call is TRBV7-9, the J call TRBJ2-7, with D possibly being TRBD1 or TRBD2 (5 bases each). Germline V gene data show CDR1 as SEHNR and CDR2 as FQNEAQ (reference sequence). The length of the CDR3 is 13 residues. With 3 bases removed from V and 6 bases from J, the gap between germline ends came to 12 bases. The CDR3 region has the DNA TGTGCCAGCAGCTTGGAATCAGGGACCGAGCAGTACTTC. This encodes CASSLESGTEQYF.

In its sample, this clone was seen once. The chain carries TRBV29-1 and TRBJ2-5; D unclear. The V gene lost 4 bases and the J gene lost 1 base, with 7 bases spanning the gap. This CDR3 region has 12 residues. Germline V gene lookup returns CDR1 SQVTM and CDR2 ANQGSEA. The CDR3 DNA reads TGCAGCGTTGGCCAGGCCCAAGAGACCCAGTACTTC. This codes for CSVGQAQETQYF.

The rearrangement joins TRBV5-1 to TRBJ1-1, with D uncertain. V was clipped by 0 bases and J by 2 bases, with 11 bases between them. Germline assignment: CDR1 SGHRS and CDR2 YFSETQ. This CDR3 contains 15 residues. The CDR3 DNA is TGCGCCAGCAGCTTGGGGGGAAAGTCCAACACTGAAGCTTTCTTT. This sequence encodes CASSLGGKSNTEAFF.

The chain uses TRBV7-6 and TRBJ1-4, with D possibly being TRBD1 (5 bases). CDR3 length: 16 residues. CDR1 and CDR2 (germline): SGHVS, FNYEAQ. V shed 5 bases and J shed 0 bases, with 13 bases lying between them. CDR3 in DNA: TGTGCCAGCAGCCAAGGGGCACCTGCAACTAATGAAAAACTGTTTTTT. Encoded protein: CASSQGAPATNEKLFF.

The V gene is TRBV4-3, the J gene TRBJ2-7; TRBD2 is a possible D gene (6 bases). V shed 1 base and J shed 2 bases, with 12 bases lying between them. The CDR3 contains 15 residues. Germline loops: CDR1 LGHNA, CDR2 YSLEER. CDR3 sequence reads: CASSQGRDLAYEQYF. The CDR3 nucleotides read TGCGCCAGCAGCCAAGGTCGGGACTTGGCCTACGAGCAGTACTTC.

The V and J genes are TRBV2 and TRBJ2-5; TRBD2 aligns across 11 bases. The V gene's germline CDR1 is SNHLY and CDR2 FYNNEI. After removal of 5 bases from V and 5 bases from J, the junction contained 1 base not matched to a gene. This CDR3 has 13 residues. The CDR3 sequence: CASSLAGGETQYF. The CDR3 DNA reads TGTGCCAGCAGTCTAGCGGGAGGTGAGACCCAGTACTTC.

This chain uses TRBV28 with TRBJ1-2; possible D gene TRBD1, 6 bases. Trimming cost V 5 bases and J 6 bases, with 10 bases left between them. The CDR3 runs to 12 residues. The germline V gene encodes CDR1 MDHEN and CDR2 SYDVKM. As DNA, the CDR3 is TGTGCCAGCAGTGTACAGGGTGATGGCTACACCTTC. Protein product: CASSVQGDGYTF.

The chain carries TRBV7-2 and TRBJ2-7, with 9 bases identical to TRBD1. The CDR3 has 14 residues. Germline CDR1 reads SGHTA; CDR2 reads FQGNSA. After removal of 2 bases from V and 2 bases from J, the junction contained 1 base not matched to a gene. CDR3 bases: TGTGCCAGCAGCTTACGACAGGGGGCCTACGAGCAGTACTTC. Translation gives CASSLRQGAYEQYF.

The chain links TRBV10-3 to TRBJ1-2; D perhaps matches TRBD1 (5 bases). The CDR3 covers 15 residues. Germline V gene data show CDR1 as ENHRY and CDR2 as SYGVKD. V shed 0 bases and J shed 2 bases, with 10 bases lying between them. Here the CDR3 DNA reads TGTGCCATCAGTGAGTCAGCCGGGGGGAACTATGGCTACACCTTC. This gives the protein CAISESAGGNYGYTF.

This clone was counted a few times. The chain has TRBV7-2 and TRBJ2-5, with a weak D call TRBD2 (6 bases). Germline assignment: CDR1 SGHTA and CDR2 FQGNSA. The CDR3 is made up of 14 amino acids. V was shortened by 0 bases and J by 7 bases, with 12 bases between the two germline ends. The CDR3 DNA reads TGTGCCAGCAGCTTAGCTGACGGGGGAGGGACCCAGTACTTC. Translated, it gives CASSLADGGGTQYF.

The CDR3 is CASSRRDREAFF. CDR3 nucleotides: TGTGCCAGCTCACGTAGGGACAGGGAAGCTTTCTTT. The V call is TRBV18, the J call TRBJ1-1; TRBD1 matches 8 bases. The CDR3 is 12 amino acids. The germline V gene has CDR1 KGHSH and CDR2 LQKENI. J gave up 8 bases and V 4 bases, and 3 bases lay outside the gene matches.

The chain couples TRBV9 to TRBJ2-3; the D is unclear. The V and J ends lost 2 bases and 3 bases respectively, with 7 bases between them. Germline lookup yields CDR1 SGDLS and CDR2 YYNGEE. CDR3 length: 13 amino acids. CDR3 nucleotides: TGTGCCAGCAGCGTCATGGGGACAGATACGCAGTATTTT. Its protein product is CASSVMGTDTQYF.

The chain joins TRBV5-6 to TRBJ1-6; D is unclear. Deletions cut 2 bases from V and 9 bases from J, with 12 bases between. This CDR3 has 14 amino acids. Germline V gives CDR1 SGHDT, CDR2 YYEEEE. CDR3 bases: TGTGCCAGCAGCTTCGGGTCGGGAGGTTCACCCCTCCACTTT. Protein: CASSFGSGGSPLHF.